In this sample, the clone carrying this T cell receptor (beta chain) turned up many times. The CDR3 spans 12 residues. Germline CDR1 is MNHEY and CDR2 is SMNVEV (reference sequence). The trim removed 6 bases at V and 4 bases at J, leaving 2 bases unmatched. TCRdb re-derived calls from the PCR reads in MiXCR, one entry per CDR3 protein. The sample has over 15,000 distinct CDR3 sequences, less than 50% seen once. This record belongs to a study of tumor-infiltrating lymphocytes in oesophageal squamous cell carcinoma. The sample comprised blood. The chain is built from TRBV27 and TRBJ2-5; TRBD2 agrees at 7 bases. The origin of this receptor is a male donor with esophageal squamous cell carcinoma. CDR3 sequence reads: CASRGGGETQYF. The DNA of the CDR3 is TGTGCCAGCAGGGGGGGGGGAGAGACCCAGTACTTC.